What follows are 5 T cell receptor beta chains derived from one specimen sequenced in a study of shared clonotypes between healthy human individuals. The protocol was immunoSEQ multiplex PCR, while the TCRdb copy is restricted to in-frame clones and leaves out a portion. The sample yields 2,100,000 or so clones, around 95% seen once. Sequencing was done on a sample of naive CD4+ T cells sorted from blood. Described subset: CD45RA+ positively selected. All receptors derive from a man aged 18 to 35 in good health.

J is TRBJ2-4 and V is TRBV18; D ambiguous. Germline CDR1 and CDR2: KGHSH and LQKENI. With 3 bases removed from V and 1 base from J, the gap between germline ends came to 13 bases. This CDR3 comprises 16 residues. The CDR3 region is CASSPQLGLAKNIQYF. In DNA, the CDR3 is TGTGCCAGCTCACCCCAATTGGGGTTGGCCAAAAACATTCAGTACTTC. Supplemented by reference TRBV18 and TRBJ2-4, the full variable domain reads NAGVMQNPRHLVRRRGQEARLRCSPMKGHSHVYWYRQLPEEGLKFMVYLQKENIIDESGMPKERFSAEFPKEGPSILRIQQVVRGDSAAYFCASSPQLGLAKNIQYFGAGTRLSVL.

The DNA of the CDR3 is TGTGCCAGCAGCTCCTCCGGGACCCAGTACTTC. This codes for CASSSSGTQYF. The V call is TRBV11-2, the J call TRBJ2-5; D ambiguous. Germline V lookup: CDR1 SGHAT, CDR2 FQNNGV. V lost 4 bases and J 7 bases, leaving 7 bases between the germline ends. The CDR3 runs to 11 residues.

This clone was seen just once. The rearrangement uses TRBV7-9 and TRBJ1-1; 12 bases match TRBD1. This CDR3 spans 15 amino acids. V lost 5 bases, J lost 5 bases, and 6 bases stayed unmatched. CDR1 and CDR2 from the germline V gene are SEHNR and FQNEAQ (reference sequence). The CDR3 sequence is CASSHGGQGATEAFF. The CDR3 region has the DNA TGTGCCAGCAGCCACGGGGGACAGGGGGCGACTGAAGCTTTCTTT.

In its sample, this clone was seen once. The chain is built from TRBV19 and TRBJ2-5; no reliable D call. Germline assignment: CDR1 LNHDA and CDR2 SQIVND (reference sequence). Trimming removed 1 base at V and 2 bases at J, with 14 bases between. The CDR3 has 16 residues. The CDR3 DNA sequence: TGTGCCAGTAGTATAGCTCGTAAGGGAATTCAAGAGACCCAGTACTTC. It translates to CASSIARKGIQETQYF.

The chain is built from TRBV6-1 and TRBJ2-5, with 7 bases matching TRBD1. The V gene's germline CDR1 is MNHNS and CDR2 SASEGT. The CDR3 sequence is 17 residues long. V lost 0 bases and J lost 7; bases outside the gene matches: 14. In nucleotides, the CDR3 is TGTGCCAGCAGTGAAGCGCTTCAGGGACAGCGGCTAGGGACCCAGTACTTC. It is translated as CASSEALQGQRLGTQYF.